A single sample gave rise to the 7 T cell receptor beta chains below, sequenced in a study of OX40 agonist ivuxolimab in advanced cancers. Some clones are missing from TCRdb's copy, which holds only in-frame ones; the method was immunoSEQ multiplex PCR. The sample has more than 70,000 clones; about 93% are singletons. The sample here was CD4+ or CD8+ T cells sorted from blood, taken in a trial of the OX40 agonist ivuxolimab. All receptors derive from an adult with an advanced solid tumor such as melanoma, head and neck, liver or kidney cancer.

The chain joins TRBV7-2 to TRBJ2-3; TRBD1 matches 8 bases. The CDR3 is made up of 15 amino acids. V shed 4 bases, J shed 2 bases, and the junction held 5 bases outside the gene matches. The germline V gene has CDR1 SGHTA and CDR2 FQGNSA. CDR3 sequence: CASSSGQVYTDTQYF. CDR3 nucleotides: TGTGCCAGCAGCTCGGGACAGGTCTACACAGATACGCAGTATTTT.

The J gene is TRBJ1-1, the V gene TRBV7-2; TRBD1 might be the D (5 bases). The germline CDR1 and CDR2 sequences are SGHTA and FQGNSA. With 7 bases removed from V and 0 bases from J, the gap between germline ends came to 15 bases. CDR3 length: 15 residues. CDR3 nucleotide sequence: TGTGCCAGCAAGATGGTGAGGGGCCTGAACACTGAAGCTTTCTTT. Protein sequence: CASKMVRGLNTEAFF.

The chain employs TRBV10-3 and TRBJ2-7; D gene unclear. The CDR3 has 15 amino acids. V was pared by 3 bases and J by 7 bases, with 19 bases between. The germline CDR1 and CDR2 sequences are ENHRY and SYGVKD. CDR3 region: CAISDTVRVQGEQYF. DNA for the CDR3: TGTGCCATCAGTGATACGGTCCGGGTCCAAGGTGAGCAGTACTTC.

This clone showed up just once. CDR3 residues: CASRLPGLGYNEQFF. The DNA of the CDR3 is TGTGCCAGCAGGTTACCGGGACTAGGGTACAATGAGCAGTTCTTC. The chain links TRBV11-2 to TRBJ2-1; 8 bases are shared with TRBD2. In germline, CDR1 is SGHAT, CDR2 FQNNGV. CDR3 length: 15 residues. V lost 6 bases to trimming and J lost 4 bases; unmatched junction nucleotides: 8. The full variable domain, its missing parts supplied by reference TRBV11-2 and TRBJ2-1, is EAGVAQSPRYKIIEKRQSVAFWCNPISGHATLYWYQQILGQGPKLLIQFQNNGVVDDSQLPKDRFSAERLKGVDSTLKIQPAKLEDSAVYLCASRLPGLGYNEQFFGPGTRLTVL.

This clone was detected only a few times. For the CDR3, the DNA is TGTGCCAGCAGCTCGCCCGAAAACTATGGCTACACCTTC. It yields the protein CASSSPENYGYTF. This chain joins TRBV7-2 and TRBJ1-2; D not resolved. Per the germline V gene, CDR1 is SGHTA and CDR2 is FQGNSA. Trimming stripped 4 bases from V and 2 bases from J, with 8 bases between. The CDR3 runs to 13 residues.

The chain carries TRBV9 and TRBJ2-2, with 9 positions matching TRBD2. Germline V CDR1 and CDR2: SGDLS, YYNGEE. The CDR3 is 17 residues long. Germline trimming cut 1 base from V and 0 bases from J; bases unmatched to any gene: 4. CDR3 amino acids: CASSVSERGANTGELFF. The CDR3 DNA follows: TGTGCCAGCAGCGTAAGTGAGCGGGGGGCGAACACCGGGGAGCTGTTTTTT.

The genes are TRBV5-8 and TRBJ1-1, with TRBD1 as a possible D gene (6 bases). This CDR3 comprises 17 residues. V was clipped by 0 bases and J by 0 bases, with 15 bases between them. CDR1 is SGHTS and CDR2 is YDEGEE in the germline V gene. The CDR3 here is CASSLGGLASLNTEAFF. The CDR3 nucleotides are TGTGCCAGCAGCTTGGGGGGGCTGGCCAGCCTGAACACTGAAGCTTTCTTT.